Listed here are 14 T cell receptor beta chains from one sample, sequenced in a study of cytomegalovirus exposure and HLA in healthy donors. 13 Jbeta primers and 60 Vbeta primers were used for the PCR. Assay: immunoSEQ multiplex PCR; the TCRdb copy retains only in-frame clones and omits some. This repertoire shows roughly 100,000 clones, 60% to 85% found once; its top ten account for 4%. Sequenced material: PBMCs. The origin of the receptors is a man in his fifties in good health and CMV-seropositive.

This clone was detected once. The chain combines TRBV10-3 with TRBJ2-1, with 7 bases lining up with TRBD2. The ends lost 8 bases at V and 8 bases at J; junction bases unmatched: 9. The CDR3 contains 13 residues. Germline V gene sequence: CDR1 ENHRY, CDR2 SYGVKD. CDR3 loop: CAILVGEGHEQFF. The CDR3 DNA reads TGTGCCATCTTGGTGGGGGAGGGCCATGAGCAGTTCTTC.

V gene TRBV7-9 combines with J gene TRBJ2-7, with 10 bases that match TRBD1. The CDR3 is 15 amino acids. Germline CDR1 SEHNR, CDR2 FQNEAQ (reference sequence). V shed 9 bases and J 2 bases; nucleotides not matched to a gene: 10. The CDR3 sequence is CASKHSGQGTYEQYF. In nucleotides, the CDR3 is TGTGCCAGTAAACATTCGGGACAGGGGACCTACGAGCAGTACTTC. Variable domain in full (rest from reference TRBV7-9 and TRBJ2-7): DTGVSQNPRHKITKRGQNVTFRCDPISEHNRLYWYRQTLGQGPEFLTYFQNEAQLEKSRLLSDRFSAERPKGSFSTLEIQRTEQGDSAMYLCASKHSGQGTYEQYFGPGTRLTVT.

This sequence joins TRBV2 and TRBJ2-7; a weak D match, TRBD2 (5 bases). This CDR3 has 12 amino acids. V lost 8 bases and J 3 bases, leaving 11 bases between the germline ends. Germline CDR1 and CDR2: SNHLY and FYNNEI. This CDR3 is CASEGQVYEQYF. The CDR3 nucleotides read TGTGCCAGCGAGGGCCAGGTCTACGAGCAGTACTTC.

The V call is TRBV30, the J call TRBJ2-4; D is uncertain. Germline-derived CDR1 and CDR2 are GTSNPN and SVGIG (reference sequence). This CDR3 is 11 amino acids long. Trimming left V 1 base short and J 8 bases short, with 6 bases between. The CDR3 nucleotides read TGTGCCTGGAGTGACAGATACATTCAGTACTTC. Translating gives CAWSDRYIQYF.

This chain links TRBV7-2 with TRBJ1-1; D gene uncertain. CDR1 and CDR2 (germline): SGHTA, FQGNSA. Trimming removed 5 bases at V and 3 bases at J, with 10 bases between. The CDR3 has 13 amino acids. The CDR3 sequence: CASSPITHTEAFF. DNA for the CDR3: TGTGCCAGCAGCCCTATAACGCACACTGAAGCTTTCTTT. The complete variable domain, with remaining parts taken from reference TRBV7-2 and TRBJ1-1, reads GAGVSQSPSNKVTEKGKDVELRCDPISGHTALYWYRQSLGQGLEFLIYFQGNSAPDKSGLPSDRFSAERTGGSVSTLTIQRTQQEDSAVYLCASSPITHTEAFFGQGTRLTVV.

The chain links TRBV23-1 to TRBJ2-3; 8 bases align to TRBD1. TRBV23-1 is placed among ORFs of uncertain function. Trimming at V came to 4 bases and at J to 3 bases, leaving 12 bases not matched to a gene. CDR3 length equals 17 residues. CDR3 in DNA: TGCGCCAGCAGTCCTCGTCCGACAGGGGTCCGGACAGATACGCAGTATTTT. Translating it yields CASSPRPTGVRTDTQYF.

This clone came up a few times. The chain links TRBV18 to TRBJ1-1, with TRBD1 identical over 8 bases. Trimming at V came to 2 bases and at J to 3 bases, leaving 2 bases not matched to a gene. Germline V gene sequence: CDR1 KGHSH, CDR2 LQKENI. This CDR3 comprises 14 residues. The CDR3 DNA reads as TGTGCCAGCTCACCAGGACAGGGACACACTGAAGCTTTCTTT. This translates into CASSPGQGHTEAFF.

The rearrangement uses TRBV10-3 and TRBJ2-7; 10 bases agree with TRBD1. The V and J ends lost 0 bases and 4 bases, in that order; junction bases with no gene match: 6. The CDR3 has 16 amino acids. CDR1 and CDR2 (germline): ENHRY, SYGVKD. The CDR3 protein is CAISESKGQGRYEQYF. The CDR3, as DNA: TGTGCCATCAGTGAGTCGAAGGGACAGGGGAGGTACGAGCAGTACTTC.

This sequence joins TRBV4-3 and TRBJ2-3; 7 nucleotides line up with TRBD2. CDR3 length: 16 amino acids. V dropped 1 base and J dropped 2; count of bases not matched to a gene: 6. Germline V gene lookup returns CDR1 LGHNA and CDR2 YSLEER. The CDR3 nucleotides are TGCGCCAGCAGCCAAGGGACTAGTCCGCCCACAGATACGCAGTATTTT. The encoded protein is CASSQGTSPPTDTQYF.

This clone appeared a single time. V and J are TRBV15 and TRBJ2-1; 7 bases agree with TRBD2. V shed 0 bases and J 7 bases; nucleotides not matched to a gene: 6. Germline CDR1 LNHNV, CDR2 YYDKDF (reference sequence). The CDR3 loop spans 15 amino acids. The CDR3 DNA is TGTGCCACCAGCAGAGATTTAGTGGGGGGGAATGAGCAGTTCTTC. Translated, it gives CATSRDLVGGNEQFF.

J is TRBJ2-5 and V is TRBV15, with 11 bases matching TRBD2. The DNA end is a closer match to TRBJ2-7, so the J assignment may be wrong. The CDR3 extends over 14 amino acids. The germline V gene has CDR1 LNHNV and CDR2 YYDKDF (reference sequence). The CDR3, as DNA: TGTGCCACCAGCGTACGGACTAGCGGGTACGAGCAGTACTTC. This encodes CATSVRTSGYEQYF.

This clone was recorded only once. The chain employs TRBV6-6 and TRBJ1-2; 11 nucleotides line up with TRBD1. Germline CDR1 MNHNY, CDR2 SVGAGI (reference sequence). This CDR3 has 14 residues. The J segment lost 4 bases and the V segment lost 6 bases, leaving 4 bases of the junction unmatched. CDR3 sequence reads: CASRPGQGGYGYTF. The CDR3 nucleotides are TGTGCCAGCAGACCGGGACAGGGGGGCTATGGCTACACCTTC.

The chain employs TRBV5-1 and TRBJ1-3; possibly TRBD1 for D (5 bases). Germline assignment: CDR1 SGHRS and CDR2 YFSETQ. The CDR3 spans 15 residues. V lost 4 bases and J 0 bases, leaving 11 bases between the germline ends. The CDR3 DNA sequence: TGCGCCAGCAGCGCGGGACTGACCTCTGGAAACACCATATATTTT. This gives the protein CASSAGLTSGNTIYF.

The chain links TRBV5-1 to TRBJ2-7, with 10 bases aligning to TRBD2. The germline gives CDR1 SGHRS, CDR2 YFSETQ. V lost 4 bases and J lost 5; bases outside the gene matches: 9. The CDR3 has 15 residues. CDR3 protein: CASSLGASGSHEQYF. CDR3 sequence (DNA): TGCGCCAGCAGCCTAGGGGCTAGCGGGAGTCACGAGCAGTACTTC. Using reference TRBV5-1 and TRBJ2-7 for the parts outside the CDR3, the full variable domain is KAGVTQTPRYLIKTRGQQVTLSCSPISGHRSVSWYQQTPGQGLQFLFEYFSETQRNKGNFPGRFSGRQFSNSRSEMNVSTLELGDSALYLCASSLGASGSHEQYFGPGTRLTVT.